This TCR beta chain appears in the sequencing data of a study of T cells in Graves' hyperthyroidism and ophthalmopathy (dated by TCRdb to the late 2010s). Background on the whole study: A discovery cohort of around 100 patients, 43 with Graves' ophthalmopathy and 55 to 60 with stable Graves' hyperthyroidism, was used to find distinguishing TCR V-J signatures. An independent validation cohort of around 20 hyperthyroidism patients and about 15 patients who later progressed to ophthalmopathy tested prospective prediction of ophthalmopathy. The 95 to 100 discovery patients were divided at random into training and test sets in a 7:3 ratio. Thyroid tissue and blood T-cell repertoires from six or seven Graves' hyperthyroidism patients were also compared in the study. Following sampling, methimazole starting at 30 mg daily was given to hyperthyroidism patients, and high-dose intravenous methylprednisolone was given to ophthalmopathy patients. The paper reports TCR Vbeta CDR3 sequencing of 130 to 150 peripheral blood samples: 43 ophthalmopathy, under 80 hyperthyroidism and around 17 progressor patients.

As for this clonotype: Its antigen is not yet known. The input lacks base qualities; no much larger clone sits a single base away.

Stable Graves' hyperthyroidism was defined as no progression to ophthalmopathy during 18 months of follow-up. Hyperthyroidism patients were newly diagnosed, had a disease duration of under 2 months, and were aged 18 to 65 years. The study excluded patients with uncontrolled infections, other autoimmune diseases, pregnancy or lactation. Diagnoses were based on clinical symptoms, serum thyroxine and TRAb, thyroid ultrasound and orbital computed tomography. Total RNA was extracted using Trizol reagent, and RNA quality was assessed on an Agilent 2100 Bioanalyzer. TCR beta CDR3 regions were amplified from RNA transcripts. A first-round RT-PCR of the TCR CDR3 used the HTBI primer set with the Qiagen OneStep RT-PCR kit. A second multiplex PCR round built the libraries, followed by size selection and purification. Paired-end sequencing of the libraries was performed with 100 bp reads on an Illumina HiSeq2000. The study's own analysis went as follows. SOAPnuke was used to process the raw data, removing reads that contained adapters or uncalled bases, had a mean Phred below 15, or lacked an exact match to the constant primer or identifier. COPE v1.2.5 was used to merge high-quality paired reads, and clonotypes were defined as unique nucleotide sequences. MiTCR v1.1 was used to align the clonotypes against IMGT TRBV, TRBD and TRBJ reference segments. The analysis included only V-J combinations with a frequency above 0.0001, which together covered roughly 99% of the repertoires. A TCS score was defined as the ratio between F50 (clonal expansion) and ExV (chaos), using BLOSUM62-based TCRdist between CDR3 peptides within each V-J. Welch's t-statistics and random forest reduced 450 to 600 V-J features to about 13, which were used in a naive Bayes classifier (R e1071). Thyroid-blood repertoire similarity was quantified with the Morisita-Horn index. TCRdb reprocessing: public reads trimmed at Q25 with fastp, clones called with MiXCR, in-frame beta chains kept. Under each unique CDR3 protein, matching rows form one entry showing the most common genes and DNA. Here the V and J calls rest on TCRdb's processing, not on the authors' analysis. Counted in this sample were around 580,000 distinct CDR3 sequences; roughly 50% of them appeared once. About 8% of the sample rests with the top ten.

What the authors observed across the whole study: A 13 V-J signature model separated ophthalmopathy from stable hyperthyroidism, with 87.88% sensitivity and roughly 81% specificity in cross-validation and 80%/75% in testing. Most expanded thyroid clonotypes (frequency above 0.001) were also detected in blood, a finding suggesting that blood repertoires may reflect thyroid immune responses. Sample size was not statistically predetermined, and investigators were not blinded to group allocation. During validation, the model predicted progression to ophthalmopathy a median of about 6.5 months ahead of onset, with around 71% sensitivity and less than 85% specificity.

Input material: peripheral blood or thyroid tissue (not recorded which). The clonotype comes from a woman in her late teens or twenties with Graves' hyperthyroidism.

The sequence in DNA is TGTGCTAGTGAGGGGCTAGCGGGGGCGATGAACACTGAAGCTTTCTTT. The resulting protein is CASEGLAGAMNTEAFF. This chain is built from TRBV12-5 and TRBJ1-1; the D gene is perhaps TRBD1, on 6 matching bases. CDR1 and CDR2, looked up from the germline V gene, are LGHNT and FRNRAP. V sheds 7 bases and J sheds 0 bases, leaving 18 bases between their ends. Reading from cysteine to phenylalanine, the CDR3 counts 16 amino acids. Kept here is only the CDR3 DNA, which spans 48 bases and is read in frame from base 1.